The 20 T cell receptor beta chains below come from one sample, sequenced in a study of CD8 T cells in ankylosing spondylitis (dated by TCRdb to the late 2010s). The method was 5' RACE. The sample was run on an Illumina HiSeq 2500. The public reads were run again by TCRdb, first through fastp at Q25 and then through MiXCR, and only productive beta chains were kept. CDR3 protein sequences are deduplicated, and each keeps its most common genes and DNA. The sample includes 200,000 to 250,000 distinct CDR3 sequences, with about 10% observed a single time. The ten largest clones take up roughly a fifth of the sample. The sequenced material came from blood, either unsorted or a sorted T cell fraction (not recorded which). Source of these receptors: a male donor with ankylosing spondylitis or in good health (not recorded which).

This clonotype occurred a few times. J is TRBJ2-3 and V is TRBV6-4; D is possibly TRBD2 (8 bases). Per the germline V gene, CDR1 is MRHNA and CDR2 is SNTAGT. The CDR3 is made up of 16 amino acids. Deletions cut 10 bases from V and 2 bases from J, with 22 bases between. In DNA, the CDR3 is TGTGCCACGACTTGCGGGGGGACAGATATCACAGATACGCAGTATTTT. Its translation is CATTCGGTDITDTQYF.

This clonotype was seen a few times. The chain uses TRBV5-1 and TRBJ2-5; perhaps TRBD2 as D (6 bases). Between the trimmed V and J ends, which lost 1 base and 4 bases, there was a span of 14 bases. Germline CDR1 reads SGHRS; CDR2 reads YFSETQ. The CDR3 loop spans 15 amino acids. CDR3 loop: CASSLIFGGGETQYF. DNA for the CDR3: TGCGCCAGCAGCTTGATATTCGGGGGAGGAGAGACCCAGTACTTC.

The rearrangement joins TRBV4-2 to TRBJ2-1; D may be TRBD1 or TRBD2 (5 bases each). CDR1 is LGHNA, CDR2 YNFKEQ, per germline. CDR3 length: 14 amino acids. Trimming shortened V by 1 base and J by 3 bases, and 7 bases separated the two germline ends. The CDR3 nucleotides read TGTGCCAGCAGCCAAGTGGGGGACTACAATGAGCAGTTCTTC. This codes for CASSQVGDYNEQFF.

This clonotype has a count of ten or more. At one of its ends the junction is not consistent with the germline gene, which may arise from a read error. The chain carries TRBV7-7 and TRBJ2-3; D gene ambiguous. Germline CDR1 reads SSHAT; CDR2 reads FNYEAQ (reference sequence). This CDR3 is 13 amino acids long. This CDR3 is CASSVIQTDTQYF. DNA for the CDR3: TGTGCTAGCAGCGTGATACAGACAGATACGCAGTATTTT.

The chain carries TRBV29-1 and TRBJ2-7, with 7 bases that match TRBD1. Trimming took 7 bases from V and 7 from J; bases not matched to a gene: 7. This CDR3 has 11 amino acids. Looked up from germline, CDR1 is SQVTM and CDR2 is ANQGSEA. The DNA of the CDR3 is TGCAGCGCTGACAGGGCCGGAGAGCAGTACTTC. Residues: CSADRAGEQYF.

This clonotype was seen repeatedly, ten times or more. The CDR3 here is CAIREGQAYEQYF. The CDR3 nucleotides read TGTGCCATCAGGGAGGGACAGGCCTACGAGCAGTACTTC. This chain uses TRBV10-3 with TRBJ2-7, with 8 bases matching TRBD1. This CDR3 comprises 13 residues. Germline V gives CDR1 ENHRY, CDR2 SYGVKD. V shed 6 bases, J shed 2 bases, and the junction held 3 bases outside the gene matches.

This clonotype has ten or more counts. The chain employs TRBV5-1 and TRBJ2-2, with D perhaps TRBD1 (5 bases). Deletions cut 1 base from V and 1 base from J, with 11 bases between. Germline V lookup: CDR1 SGHRS, CDR2 YFSETQ. This CDR3 is built from 16 residues. For the CDR3, the DNA is TGCGCCAGCAGCTTGATCCCGACAGAGAACACCGGGGAGCTGTTTTTT. Amino acids: CASSLIPTENTGELFF.

The table lists this clonotype with many counts. This rearrangement joins TRBV7-9 to TRBJ1-2, with D maybe TRBD1 (5 bases). Germline V lookup: CDR1 SEHNR, CDR2 FQNEAQ (reference sequence). The CDR3 runs to 13 residues. With 1 base removed from V and 6 bases from J, the gap between germline ends came to 9 bases. CDR3: CASSLGTGDGYTF. The DNA of the CDR3 is TGTGCCAGCAGCTTAGGTACAGGAGATGGCTACACCTTC.

Many counts were recorded for this clonotype. This chain links TRBV20-1 with TRBJ2-7, with 15 bases lining up with TRBD2. CDR1 DFQATT and CDR2 SNEGSKA come from the germline V gene (reference sequence). This CDR3 has 15 residues. J gave up 3 bases and V 5 bases, and 5 bases lay outside the gene matches. Here the CDR3 DNA reads TGCAGTGCTGAGGGACTAGCGGGGGGTTACTACGAGCAGTACTTC. Protein sequence: CSAEGLAGGYYEQYF.

This clonotype was observed a few times. The CDR3 protein is CASSGTNQPQHF. The CDR3 DNA reads TGTGCCAGCAGTGGGACCAATCAGCCCCAGCATTTT. The chain recombines TRBV6-6 with TRBJ1-5, with a tentative D call TRBD1 (5 bases). This CDR3 contains 12 residues. Trimming stripped 5 bases from V and 3 bases from J, with 5 bases between. The germline gives CDR1 MNHNY, CDR2 SVGAGI (reference sequence).

This clonotype appeared a few times. The chain links TRBV7-2 to TRBJ1-2; D unresolved. The CDR3 loop spans 13 amino acids. Germline-derived CDR1 and CDR2 are SGHTA and FQGNSA. With 4 bases removed from V and 7 bases from J, the gap between germline ends came to 13 bases. In nucleotides, the CDR3 is TGTGCCAGCAGCTCGTTGAGGGCCGGTGGCTACACCTTC. Translated: CASSSLRAGGYTF.

Many counts were recorded for this clonotype. The CDR3 DNA sequence: TGTGCCAGCAGCGTACCTTACGAGACAGGGCAAGAGACCCAGTACTTC. Translation: CASSVPYETGQETQYF. The gene calls are TRBV9 and TRBJ2-5; 7 bases fit TRBD1. This CDR3 region has 16 residues. V trimming: 1 base; J trimming: 2 bases; junction bases outside the gene matches: 8. The germline V gene has CDR1 SGDLS and CDR2 YYNGEE.

V is TRBV10-3 and J is TRBJ2-3; TRBD2 agrees at 10 bases. V shed 6 bases and J 2 bases; nucleotides not matched to a gene: 2. This CDR3 contains 14 residues. Germline V gene data show CDR1 as ENHRY and CDR2 as SYGVKD. CDR3 loop: CAIRGLADTDTQYF. CDR3 nucleotide sequence: TGTGCCATCAGAGGACTAGCGGACACAGATACGCAGTATTTT.

In its sample, this clonotype was seen once. The rearrangement joins TRBV7-6 to TRBJ2-3, with 10 bases fitting TRBD2. V dropped 4 bases and J dropped 5; count of bases not matched to a gene: 9. CDR3 size: 16 residues. The germline gives CDR1 SGHVS, CDR2 FNYEAQ. The CDR3 DNA reads as TGTGCCAGCAGCTCCAAAGCGGGGGGGCAGGTAGATACGCAGTATTTT. Its protein is CASSSKAGGQVDTQYF.

This clonotype has a count of ten or more. V is TRBV7-3 and J is TRBJ2-1; the D is unclear. CDR1 is SGHTA and CDR2 is FQGTGA in the germline V gene. V was cut by 2 bases and J by 9 bases, with 8 bases left in between. The CDR3 runs 12 residues. The CDR3, as DNA: TGTGCCAGCAGCTTAGATAACCGTGAGCAGTTCTTC. Protein product: CASSLDNREQFF.

CDR3 bases: TGTGCCACCAGTGATTTAGCACCCGGCTCTGGAAACACCATATATTTT. Translated, it gives CATSDLAPGSGNTIYF. J is TRBJ1-3 and V is TRBV24-1, with D uncertain. The CDR3 covers 16 residues. V lost 1 base and J 0 bases, leaving 9 bases between the germline ends. Germline V gene lookup returns CDR1 KGHDR and CDR2 SFDVKD.

This clonotype was seen a handful of times. The CDR3 bases are TGTGCCAGCAGCCATGACAGCGCGGAGACCCAGTACTTC. It codes for CASSHDSAETQYF. The chain uses TRBV7-9 and TRBJ2-5, with D perhaps TRBD1 (5 bases). The V gene lost 5 bases and the J gene lost 5 bases, with 12 bases spanning the gap. The CDR3 extends over 13 amino acids. Looked up from germline, CDR1 is SEHNR and CDR2 is FQNEAQ (reference sequence).

This clonotype has a count of ten or more. The chain has TRBV7-2 and TRBJ2-3, with D unclear. Per germline, CDR1 SGHTA and CDR2 FQGNSA. This CDR3 region has 15 residues. V lost 5 bases and J lost 2, with 14 bases in between. The CDR3 sequence is CASSQLKWDTDTQYF. The CDR3 DNA sequence: TGTGCCAGCAGCCAGCTGAAGTGGGACACAGATACGCAGTATTTT.

This clonotype has more than one count but fewer than ten. The chain uses TRBV18 and TRBJ2-3; 7 bases align to TRBD1. Germline lookup yields CDR1 KGHSH and CDR2 LQKENI. The CDR3 has 19 amino acids. Trimming cost V 0 bases and J 3 bases; bases outside gene matches: 15. The CDR3 loop reads CASSPPLGAGGMGTDTQYF. Written as DNA, the CDR3 is TGTGCCAGCTCACCACCACTGGGTGCAGGGGGAATGGGAACAGATACGCAGTATTTT.

The V and J genes are TRBV19 and TRBJ2-5; 9 nucleotides line up with TRBD2. CDR1 LNHDA and CDR2 SQIVND come from the germline V gene (reference sequence). The CDR3 spans 15 residues. Trimming took 4 bases from V and 3 from J; bases not matched to a gene: 6. The CDR3 is CASSTGGLAEETQYF. CDR3 DNA: TGTGCCAGTAGTACTGGGGGACTAGCCGAAGAGACCCAGTACTTC.